This T cell receptor beta chain appears in the sequencing data of a study of shared clonotypes between healthy human individuals (dated by TCRdb to about 2020). For context, the study as a whole: The cohort included three men and a couple of women between 18 and 49 years of age. Per donor, leukapheresis produced somewhere between about 0.8 and 9 billion PBMCs. The study deeply sequenced blood TCR repertoires of about 5 healthy adults to estimate repertoire size and the extent of clonotype sharing between individuals. For each donor, CD4 naive and CD4 memory were each run on three plates, CD8 naive on two plates, and CD8 memory on one plate. To increase sequencing depth and limit assay-specific biases, different laboratories used diverse techniques to prepare libraries and sequence TCR repertoires.

General study outcomes and caveats: Naive subsets generally had larger estimated clonotype richness than memory subsets did. Based on pairwise subsampling, the degree of clonotype sharing among donors was expected to be affected by sequencing depth. Because the study included a small number of donors, the genetic and exposure-history diversity represented was limited. When four donors were compared, the shared fraction of clonotypes was 5% to 6.5% for naive CD4, about 4% for naive CD8, more than 2% for memory CD4, and roughly 0.43% for memory CD8. Sampling was limited to blood, and TCR repertoires in tissue likely differ from TCR repertoires in blood. Incomplete sequencing was indicated by rarefaction of sorted-subset datasets, despite the large sequencing depth. Higher generation probabilities were observed for clonotypes shared by all four sorted-subset donors than for non-shared clonotypes.

TCR CDR3 regions were amplified from genomic DNA by multiplex PCR using the deep immunoSEQ assay. Extracted genomic DNA from each cell subset was spread evenly across all wells of several immunoSEQ 96-well plates, with each plate serving as a replicate. For sorted subsets, each replicate PCR was loaded with roughly 190 ng genomic DNA, equivalent to approximately 27,000 T cell genomes. The purified libraries were quantified using a Qubit 3.0 fluorometer, sized with a Bioanalyzer 2100, and then quantified again using the KAPA Library Quantification kit. Every immunoSEQ 96-well plate was sequenced on a dedicated single-read 150-cycle Illumina NextSeq 550 flow cell. The authors processed their data as follows. Because only junctional sequences without quality scores were contained in the immunoSEQ output, filtering matching that applied to full-length reads could not be performed. To assign V/J genes and CDR3, sequences were annotated against IMGT germline references using PyIR, a Python wrapper for IgBLAST v1.9. Any read was removed if the V/J assignment was weak (E-value above 1e-6), the CDR3 was missing, or the read contained stop codons, out-of-frame junctions, or ambiguous translated residues. V3J clonotypes were defined by identical inferred V gene, J gene, and CDR3 amino acid sequence. Percentage overlap between repertoires was computed as shared unique clonotypes divided by the size of the smaller repertoire. RTK rarefaction, the Chao1 estimator, and Recon v2.1 estimates of unobserved clonotypes were used to assess repertoire richness. OLGA was used to compute generation probabilities for all TCRbeta clonotypes that the gDNA method yielded from several donors. In TCRdb, the immuneACCESS table is reduced to in-frame sequences with V and J assigned. These tables do not hold every clone; where another copy was compared, an unresolved V gene accounts for under half, and the others remain unexplained. That table is the source of V, J and clone size, and D and trimming were worked out from the DNA. The sample includes some 1,400,000 clones, with around 95% observed a single time. Roughly 1.2% of the sample is held by the ten biggest clonotypes.

In regard to this clone: It has no known antigen specificity. No much larger clonotype is one base removed from it; base qualities were not supplied.

The CDR3 runs 13 amino acids, cysteine and phenylalanine included. CDR3 DNA is the only sequence kept; it has 39 bases, read in frame from the first base. Trimming costs V 4 bases and J 0 bases, and their ends lie 7 bases apart. The germline V gene sets CDR1 to SGHRS and CDR2 to YFSETQ. Healthy HIV-negative adults with no recently reported acute infections or vaccinations were included as donors. Every donor was a Caucasian adult living in Nashville, Tennessee, USA. Magnetic negative selection was used to enrich CD4+ T cells, after which naive cells were positively selected on CD45RA and the negative fraction became the memory subset. Blood was obtained by leukapheresis, after which PBMCs were separated by Ficoll-Histopaque density gradient centrifugation and cryopreserved in liquid nitrogen vapor phase. Analytical flow cytometry was used to check the purity and quantity of every magnetically sorted T cell population. From each sorted fraction, genomic DNA was isolated and quantified by UV absorbance on a Nanodrop 2000c.

Input material: naive CD4+ T cells sorted from blood. The cell subset or site label, read with the paper, signifies: CD45RA+ positively selected. Recombination joined TRBV5-1 with TRBJ1-2, with the identity of the D gene unclear. The TCR sequence derives from a man between 25 and 39 years old in good health. CDR3 loop: CASSLEPNYGYTF. DNA sequence: TGCGCCAGCAGCCTAGAACCTAACTATGGCTACACCTTC.